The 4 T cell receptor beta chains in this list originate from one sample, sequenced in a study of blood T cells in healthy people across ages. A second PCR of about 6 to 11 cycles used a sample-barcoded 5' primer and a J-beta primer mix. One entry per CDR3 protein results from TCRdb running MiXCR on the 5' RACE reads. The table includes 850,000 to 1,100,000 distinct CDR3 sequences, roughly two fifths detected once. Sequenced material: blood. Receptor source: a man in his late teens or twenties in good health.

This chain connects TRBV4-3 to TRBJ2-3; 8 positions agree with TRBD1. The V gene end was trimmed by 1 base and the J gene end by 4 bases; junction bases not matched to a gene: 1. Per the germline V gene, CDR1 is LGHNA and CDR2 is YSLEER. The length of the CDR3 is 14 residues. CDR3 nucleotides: TGCGCCAGCAGCCAAGTGGGACAGGCAGATACGCAGTATTTT. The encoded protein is CASSQVGQADTQYF.

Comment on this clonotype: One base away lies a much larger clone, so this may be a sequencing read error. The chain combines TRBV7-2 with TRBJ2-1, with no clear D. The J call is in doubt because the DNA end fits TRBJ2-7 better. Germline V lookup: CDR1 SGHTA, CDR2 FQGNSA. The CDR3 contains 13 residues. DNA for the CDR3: TGTGCCAGCAGCGAAATCTCCTACAATGAGCAGTACTTC. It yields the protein CASSEISYNEQYF.

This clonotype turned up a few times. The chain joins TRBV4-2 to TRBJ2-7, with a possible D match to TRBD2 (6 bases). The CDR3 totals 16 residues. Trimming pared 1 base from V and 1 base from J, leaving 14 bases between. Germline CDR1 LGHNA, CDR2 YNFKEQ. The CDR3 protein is CASSQVLRGQSYEQYF. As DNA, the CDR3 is TGTGCCAGCAGCCAAGTTCTGCGGGGCCAATCCTACGAGCAGTACTTC.

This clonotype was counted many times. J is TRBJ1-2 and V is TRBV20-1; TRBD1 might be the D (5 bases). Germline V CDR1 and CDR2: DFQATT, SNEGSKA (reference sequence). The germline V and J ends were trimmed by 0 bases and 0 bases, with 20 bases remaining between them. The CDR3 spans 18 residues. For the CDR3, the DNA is TGCAGTGCTAGAGATCGAACAGCTTGGGTAGGGGCTAACTATGGCTACACCTTC. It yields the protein CSARDRTAWVGANYGYTF.